The rows below give T cell receptor beta chains drawn from one sample of a study of T cell repertoires in cytomegalovirus infection. TCRdb redid the calling of the reads with MiXCR, one entry per CDR3 protein. The sample carries roughly 180,000 distinct CDR3 sequences, roughly 27% recorded once. Specimen: PBMCs. Receptors were obtained from a human donor in good health (CMV status not recorded). Some clones in this sample may be carry-over from other donors' samples. Each CDR3 is given with its conserved first and last residue. The D gene is left open where the match is weak. A clone size is listed for some rows: how often the clone was seen (once, few, many), or a class if it is expanded.

>-|-|TRBV4-3|TRBJ2-3
TGCGCCAGCAGCCAAAGTCACGTCGCAGATACGCAGTATTTT
CASSQSHVADTQYF
>many|-|TRBV7-2|TRBJ1-1
TGTGCCAGCAGCTTAGCTTCGAGGGAGGCTGAAGCTTTCTTT
CASSLASREAEAFF
>few|-|TRBV5-6|TRBJ2-1
TGTGCCAGCAGCTGGGAGAGAGGCTCCTACAATGAGCAGTTCTTC
CASSWERGSYNEQFF
>-|-|TRBV6-6|TRBJ1-6
TGTGCCAGCAGTGAGGGACAAATGAGGTCACCCCTCCACTTT
CASSEGQMRSPLHF
>few|-|TRBV7-6|TRBJ2-5
TGTGCCAGCAGCTCCCCCCCGGCGGAAGAGACCCAGTACTTC
CASSSPPAEETQYF
>-|TRBD1|TRBV10-1|TRBJ1-2
TGCGCCAGCAGTGAAATACAGGGGGCGTCTGGCTACACCTTC
CASSEIQGASGYTF
>-|TRBD1|TRBV11-2|TRBJ1-1
TGTGCCAGCAGCCGAAACAGGGGAAAGAGGGGTGACACTGAAGCTTTCTTT
CASSRNRGKRGDTEAFF
>-|TRBD1|TRBV20-1|TRBJ2-5
TGCAGTGCTAGAGACGGGACAGGTTTCCGGGGGACCCAGTACTTC
CSARDGTGFRGTQYF
>few|TRBD2|TRBV14|TRBJ2-5
TGTGCCAGCAGCCAAGTGGGACTAGGAGGGACCCAGTACTTC
CASSQVGLGGTQYF
>-|-|TRBV12-3/TRBV12-4|TRBJ1-1
TGTGCCAGCAGTCCTGGACGGAACATTGAAGCTTTCTTT
CASSPGRNIEAFF
>many|-|TRBV7-8|TRBJ1-2
TGTGCCAGCAGCTTAGGAGGGTCTAGAGGCTACACCTTC
CASSLGGSRGYTF
>-|TRBD1|TRBV18|TRBJ1-1
TGTGCCAGCTCACCAGAGACAGGGAAAACTGAAGCTTTCTTT
CASSPETGKTEAFF
>few|-|TRBV5-5|TRBJ1-1
TGTGCCAGCAGCTTGTCGGACACTGAAGCTTTCTTT
CASSLSDTEAFF
>-|-|TRBV15|TRBJ1-2
TGTGCCACCAGCAGAGATGGAGCAGGGGCCTATGGCTACACCTTC
CATSRDGAGAYGYTF
>few|-|TRBV29-1|TRBJ1-1
TGCAGCGTTGAAGATCTAGGGAACACTGAAGCTTTCTTT
CSVEDLGNTEAFF
>-|-|TRBV4-1|TRBJ2-6
TGCGCCAGCAGCCAAGACAACTCTGGGGCCAACGTCCTGACTTTC
CASSQDNSGANVLTF
>-|-|TRBV2|TRBJ1-5
TGTGCCAGCATGAGGGGGGCCTATGGCAATCAGCCCCAGCATTTT
CASMRGAYGNQPQHF
>many|TRBD2|TRBV7-3|TRBJ2-3
TGTGCCAGCAGCCCTAGCGGGGGCGCGAATACGCAGTATTTT
CASSPSGGANTQYF
>few|-|TRBV6-2/TRBV6-3|TRBJ1-1
TGTGCCAGCAGTTACTCATGGGGGGCTGAAGCTTTCTTT
CASSYSWGAEAFF
>-|-|TRBV19|TRBJ2-3
TGTGCCAGTGCTCGCCACGCGCTAGCGAATGGAGAGATCAGCACAGATACGCAGTATTTT
CASARHALANGEISTDTQYF
>-|-|TRBV20-1|TRBJ1-1
TGCAGTGCCCTTCCCCAGGGTGGTTTCTCGGGGCCTGAAGCTTTCTTT
CSALPQGGFSGPEAFF
>few|-|TRBV7-9|TRBJ2-1
TGTGCCAGCAGCCCTCCGGGAAGGGGTTCGGACAATGAGCAGTTCTTC
CASSPPGRGSDNEQFF
>once|-|TRBV10-3|TRBJ2-5
TGTGCCATCGGTGACAGACAAGAGACCCAGTACTTC
CAIGDRQETQYF
>once|-|TRBV12-3/TRBV12-4|TRBJ2-1
TGTGCCAGCACCCTAGGGACGGTGGCCTACAATGAGCAGTTCTTC
CASTLGTVAYNEQFF
>-|-|TRBV6-5|TRBJ1-2
TGTGCCAGTCGGACTGGTGATGGCTACACCTTC
CASRTGDGYTF
>-|TRBD1|TRBV20-1|TRBJ1-6
TGCAGTGCGCGGACAGGGGATAATTCACTCCTCCACTTT
CSARTGDNSLLHF
>few|-|TRBV7-3|TRBJ1-1
TGTGCCAGCAGCTTAATGTTGAGAGTCAACACTGAAGCTTTCTTT
CASSLMLRVNTEAFF
>many|-|TRBV9|TRBJ1-3
TGTGCCAGCAGCGTATCCCACCAGGTCGTCGGAAACACCATATATTTT
CASSVSHQVVGNTIYF
>few|-|TRBV7-2|TRBJ1-6
TGTGCCAGCAGCTTAGATCCCGGACCCCTCCACTTT
CASSLDPGPLHF
>many|-|TRBV7-9|TRBJ1-5
TGTGCCAGCAGCCCCGTGGGGGGGGTATTGCATTTT
CASSPVGGVLHF
>few|TRBD1|TRBV10-3|TRBJ1-6
TGTGCCATCAGTGGGGACAGTCAGCGGAATTCACCCCTCCACTTT
CAISGDSQRNSPLHF
>few|TRBD1|TRBV5-6|TRBJ2-2
TGTGCCAGCAGCTTTCGGGGGACAGGGCGCACCGGGGAGCTGTTTTTT
CASSFRGTGRTGELFF
>-|-|TRBV30|TRBJ1-1
TGTGCCTGGAGTGGCAGCATGAACACTGAAGCTTTCTTT
CAWSGSMNTEAFF
>once|-|TRBV27|TRBJ1-5
TGTGCCAGCAGACGGTCAGGGAGAGATCAGCCCCAGCATTTT
CASRRSGRDQPQHF
>few|-|TRBV11-2|TRBJ1-6
TGTGCCAGCAGCTTGGACCTTGGAAACGAACGATCACCCCTCCACTTT
CASSLDLGNERSPLHF
>-|TRBD2|TRBV6-6|TRBJ2-1
TGTGCTTCAGAGGCGGGGGGCTCCAATGAGCAGTTCTTC
CASEAGGSNEQFF
>-|-|TRBV2|TRBJ2-3
TGTGCCAGCAGTTTAGCAACCACAGATACGCAGTATTTT
CASSLATTDTQYF
>few|-|TRBV10-3|TRBJ1-1
TGTGCCATTCGGGGGGGGGCGCGGAACACTGAAGCTTTCTTT
CAIRGGARNTEAFF